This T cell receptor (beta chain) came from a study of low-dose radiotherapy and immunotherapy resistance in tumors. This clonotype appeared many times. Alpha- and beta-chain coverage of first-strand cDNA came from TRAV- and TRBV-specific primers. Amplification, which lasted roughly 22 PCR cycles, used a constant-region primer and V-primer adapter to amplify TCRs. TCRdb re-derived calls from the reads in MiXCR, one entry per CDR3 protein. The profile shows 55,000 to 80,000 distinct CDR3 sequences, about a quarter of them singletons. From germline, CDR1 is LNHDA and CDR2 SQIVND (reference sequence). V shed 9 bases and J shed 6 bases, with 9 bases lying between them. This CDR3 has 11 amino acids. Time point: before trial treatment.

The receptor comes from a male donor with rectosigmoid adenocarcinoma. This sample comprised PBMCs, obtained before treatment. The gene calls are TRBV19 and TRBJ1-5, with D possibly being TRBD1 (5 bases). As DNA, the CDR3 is TGTGCCAGCAGAAGGGGTCAGCCCCAGCATTTT. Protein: CASRRGQPQHF.